The clone carrying this T cell receptor beta chain has a count of ten or more. Antigen specificity is unknown. TCR beta VDJ and CDR3 profiles were obtained from a genomic DNA template. TCRdb re-called the reads through MiXCR, storing one row per CDR3 protein. The sample lists about 160,000 distinct CDR3 sequences, around 40% seen once, with approximately 1% in the top ten. This sample stems from a study of CD8+CD57+ T cells in acquired aplastic anemia. About the study: Sorted CD4+ and CD8+ cells gave a mean 3.2 ug DNA, range about 0.19 to 27.4 ug. Healthy donor sequencing depth: approximately 9.9 million CD4+, under 12 million CD8+ reads.

Whole-study results and caveats: Sharing between patients and controls was observed for around 30 CD8+ CDR3 sequences.

This CDR3 is 16 amino acids long. The V end lost 0 bases, the J end lost 0 bases, and 10 bases lay between the germline ends. Germline loops: CDR1 SGHRS, CDR2 YFSETQ. The rearrangement uses TRBV5-1 and TRBJ1-3, with D maybe TRBD1 (5 bases). Sequenced: sorted CD4+, CD8+, or CD8+CD57+ T cells (not recorded which) from PBMCs. The TCR was taken from a human donor in good health. CDR3 sequence (DNA): TGCGCCAGCAGCTTGGGATCAGGGAACTCTGGAAACACCATATATTTT. It translates to CASSLGSGNSGNTIYF. Full variable domain (remainder filled in from reference TRBV5-1 and TRBJ1-3): KAGVTQTPRYLIKTRGQQVTLSCSPISGHRSVSWYQQTPGQGLQFLFEYFSETQRNKGNFPGRFSGRQFSNSRSEMNVSTLELGDSALYLCASSLGSGNSGNTIYFGEGSWLTVV.